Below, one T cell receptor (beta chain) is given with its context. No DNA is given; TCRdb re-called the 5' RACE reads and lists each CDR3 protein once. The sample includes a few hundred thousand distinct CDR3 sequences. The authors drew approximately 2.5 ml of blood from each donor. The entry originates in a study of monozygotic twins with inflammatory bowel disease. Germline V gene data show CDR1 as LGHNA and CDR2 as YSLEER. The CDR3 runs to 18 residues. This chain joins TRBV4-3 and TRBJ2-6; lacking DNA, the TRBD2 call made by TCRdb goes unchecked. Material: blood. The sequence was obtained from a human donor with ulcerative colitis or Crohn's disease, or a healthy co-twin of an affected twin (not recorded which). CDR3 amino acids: CASSLSPGLYSGANVLTF.